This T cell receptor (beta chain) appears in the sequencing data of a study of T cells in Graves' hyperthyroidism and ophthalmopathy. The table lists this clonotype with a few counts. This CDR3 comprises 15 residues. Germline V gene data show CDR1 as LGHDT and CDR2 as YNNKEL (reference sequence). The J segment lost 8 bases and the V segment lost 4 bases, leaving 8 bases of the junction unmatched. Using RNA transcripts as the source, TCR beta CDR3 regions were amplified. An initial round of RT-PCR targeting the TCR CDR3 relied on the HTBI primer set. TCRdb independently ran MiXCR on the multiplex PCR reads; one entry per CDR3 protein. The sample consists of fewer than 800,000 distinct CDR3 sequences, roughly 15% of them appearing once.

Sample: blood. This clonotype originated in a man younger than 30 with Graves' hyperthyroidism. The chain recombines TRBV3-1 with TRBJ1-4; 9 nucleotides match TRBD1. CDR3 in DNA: TGTGCCAGCAGCCGCGCGGGGGACAGGGAGGAAAAACTGTTTTTT. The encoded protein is CASSRAGDREEKLFF.